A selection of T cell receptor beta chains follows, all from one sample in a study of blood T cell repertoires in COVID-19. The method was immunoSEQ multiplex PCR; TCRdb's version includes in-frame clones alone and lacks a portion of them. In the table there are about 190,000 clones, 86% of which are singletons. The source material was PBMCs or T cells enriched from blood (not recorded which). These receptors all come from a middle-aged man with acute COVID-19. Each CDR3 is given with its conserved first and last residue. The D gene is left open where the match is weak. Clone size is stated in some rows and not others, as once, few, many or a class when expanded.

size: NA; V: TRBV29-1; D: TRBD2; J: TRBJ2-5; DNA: TGCAGCGCCCAACTCGGGGGGGAGACCCAGTACTTC; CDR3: CSAQLGGETQYF
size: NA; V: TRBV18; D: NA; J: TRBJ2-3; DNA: TGTGCCAGCTCACCTAGCGGAACTAGCACAGATACGCAGTATTTT; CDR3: CASSPSGTSTDTQYF
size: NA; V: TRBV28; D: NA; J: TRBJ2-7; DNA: TGTGCCAGCAGTATATCCGGGATGGGCAGCGAGCAGTACTTC; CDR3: CASSISGMGSEQYF
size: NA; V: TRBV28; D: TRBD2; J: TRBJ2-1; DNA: TGTGCCAGCAGTTTAAGCAGCGTAGCGGGGGGGCGTAAGTTCTTC; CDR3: CASSLSSVAGGRKFF
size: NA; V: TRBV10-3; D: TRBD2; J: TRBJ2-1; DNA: TGTGCCATCAGTGAGTCCAGCGGGAGGGCCAACAATGAGCAGTTCTTC; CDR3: CAISESSGRANNEQFF
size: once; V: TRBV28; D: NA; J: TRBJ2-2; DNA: TGTGCCAGCAGTTTGCGTAACACCGGGGAGCTGTTTTTT; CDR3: CASSLRNTGELFF
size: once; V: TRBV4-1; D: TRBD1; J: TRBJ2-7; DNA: TGCGCCAGCAGCTTTCGACAGGGGGACTCCTACGAGCAGTACTTC; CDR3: CASSFRQGDSYEQYF
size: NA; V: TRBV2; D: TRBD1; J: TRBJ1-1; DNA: TGTGCCAGCAGGGACGGGACAGGAGTTACTGAAGCTTTCTTT; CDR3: CASRDGTGVTEAFF
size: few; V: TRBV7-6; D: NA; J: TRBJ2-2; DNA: TGTGCCAGCAGCTTATTTTTGGCAAGGGAGCTGTTTTTT; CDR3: CASSLFLARELFF
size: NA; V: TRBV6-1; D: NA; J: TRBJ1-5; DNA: TGTGCCAGCAGTGAACTCCCAGGGGCGCCTCAGCCCCAGCATTTT; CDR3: CASSELPGAPQPQHF
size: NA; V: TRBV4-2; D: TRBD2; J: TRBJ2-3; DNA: TGTGCCAGCAGCCAAGACCACTACGGACTAGCGGGAGGAGATACGCAGTATTTT; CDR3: CASSQDHYGLAGGDTQYF
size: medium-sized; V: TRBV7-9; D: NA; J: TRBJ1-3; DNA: TGTGCCAGCAGCTTAATTACAGGGCTGGACCACACCATATATTTT; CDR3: CASSLITGLDHTIYF
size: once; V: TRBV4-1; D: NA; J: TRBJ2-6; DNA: TGCGCCAGCAGCCAAGGGGAGTCAATCTCCGGGGCCAACGTCCTGACTTTC; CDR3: CASSQGESISGANVLTF
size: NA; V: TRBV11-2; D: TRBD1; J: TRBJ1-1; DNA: TGTGCCAGCAGCTTATACTTGGCGGACAGGGATGCTTTCTTT; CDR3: CASSLYLADRDAFF
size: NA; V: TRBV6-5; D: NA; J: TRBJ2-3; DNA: TGTGCCAGCAGCCTCAACGGTTGGGATACGCAGTATTTT; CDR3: CASSLNGWDTQYF
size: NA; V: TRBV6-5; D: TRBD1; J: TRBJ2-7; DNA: TGTGCCAGCACTCCACCGGCGGGACAGGGTTGGGAGCAGTACTTC; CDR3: CASTPPAGQGWEQYF
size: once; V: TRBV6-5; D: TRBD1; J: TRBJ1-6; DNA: TGTGCCGGCAAAACGACAGGGTTTAATTCACCCCTCCACTTT; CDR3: CAGKTTGFNSPLHF
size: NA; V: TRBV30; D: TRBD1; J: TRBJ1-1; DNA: TGTGCCTGGCAGGGGGGTTTGACTGAAGCTTTCTTT; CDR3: CAWQGGLTEAFF
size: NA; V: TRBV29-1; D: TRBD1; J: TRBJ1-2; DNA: TGCAGCGTCGAAAGGGGGCAGGGTGCCTTGAATGGCTACACCTTC; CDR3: CSVERGQGALNGYTF
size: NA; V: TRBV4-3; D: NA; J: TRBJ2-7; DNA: TGCGCCAGCAGCGTCCGCTCAGGGGGGGAGCAGTACTTC; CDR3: CASSVRSGGEQYF
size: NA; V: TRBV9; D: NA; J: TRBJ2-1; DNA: TGTGCCAGCAGCGAGGGAGCTGGGACTTCTCATGAGCAGTTCTTC; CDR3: CASSEGAGTSHEQFF
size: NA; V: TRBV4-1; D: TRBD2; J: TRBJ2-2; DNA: TGCGCCAGCAGCCAACCAAGGAGCGGGAGTCGAGGGGAGCTGTTTTTT; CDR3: CASSQPRSGSRGELFF
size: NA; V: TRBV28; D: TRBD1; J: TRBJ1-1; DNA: TGTGCCAGCAGGGTACAGGGGATGAACACTGAAGCTTTCTTT; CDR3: CASRVQGMNTEAFF
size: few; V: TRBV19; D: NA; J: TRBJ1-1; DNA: TGTGCCAGTAGTCCGCGCGGCTACGACACTGAAGCTTTCTTT; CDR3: CASSPRGYDTEAFF
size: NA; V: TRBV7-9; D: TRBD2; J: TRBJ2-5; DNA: TGTGCCAGCAGCTTTAGCGGGAAGGAGACCCAGTACTTC; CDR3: CASSFSGKETQYF
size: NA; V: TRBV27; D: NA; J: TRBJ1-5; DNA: TGTGCCAGCAGTTTAAATGGGGCGGGGAATCAGCCCCAGCATTTT; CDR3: CASSLNGAGNQPQHF
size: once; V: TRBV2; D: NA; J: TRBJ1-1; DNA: TGTGCCAGTGACCAGGCTCAGGGTTTAGCTTTCTTT; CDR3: CASDQAQGLAFF
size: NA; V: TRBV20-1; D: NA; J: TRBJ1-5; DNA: TGCAGTCCTCGGAGCCAGCCCCAGCATTTT; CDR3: CSPRSQPQHF